These T cell receptor beta chains were read from a single sample in a study of regulatory T cells in long-lasting Graves disease. TCRdb independently ran MiXCR on the multiplex PCR reads; one entry per CDR3 protein. Among roughly 220,000 distinct CDR3 sequences listed, roughly 18% were seen once. The input for sequencing was peripheral blood mononuclear cells (PBMCs), taken at new diagnosis, from a patient treated with antithyroid drugs. The receptors were gathered from a female donor with Graves disease. CDR3s include the opening cysteine and the closing phenylalanine or tryptophan. Each record gives: CDR3 DNA, CDR3 protein, D gene, J gene, clone size, CDR3 length, V gene. A D gene is named only where the DNA matches it firmly. Clone size, where shown, is once, few, many, or a class for clones that have expanded.

TGTGCCAGCAGTGAAAAGGGCGGCTACGAGCAGTACTTC CASSEKGGYEQYF NA TRBJ2-7 many 13 TRBV12-3/TRBV12-4
TGCAGTACTAATAGACTAGCGGGAGATGCAGATACGCAGTATTTT CSTNRLAGDADTQYF TRBD2 TRBJ2-3 many 15 TRBV20-1
TGTGCCAGCAGCTTCCGGGACAGGGACACAGATACGCAGTATTTT CASSFRDRDTDTQYF TRBD1 TRBJ2-3 many 15 TRBV11-2
TGCGCCAGCAGCCAAGAACCCCTAAACACTGAAGCTTTCTTT CASSQEPLNTEAFF NA TRBJ1-1 many 14 TRBV4-1
TGTGCCAGCAGCCATGATCTGGGGGGAGAGACCCAGTACTTC CASSHDLGGETQYF NA TRBJ2-5 many 14 TRBV9
TGTGCCAGCAGCTCTCGGACAGCAAAGAACACTGAAGCTTTCTTT CASSSRTAKNTEAFF NA TRBJ1-1 NA 15 TRBV6-1
TGTGCCAGCAGTTCAACGCAGAGGGGAAGTGAAAAACTGTTTTTT CASSSTQRGSEKLFF NA TRBJ1-4 NA 15 TRBV12-3/TRBV12-4
TGTGCCAGCAGCCTAATAGCGGGAGGAGGTTACGAGCAGTACTTC CASSLIAGGGYEQYF TRBD2 TRBJ2-7 many 15 TRBV7-8
TGCGCCAGCAGCCAAGCTCATAAGACTTATGGCTACACCTTC CASSQAHKTYGYTF NA TRBJ1-2 many 14 TRBV4-1
TGCAGCGGGACAGGGGGAGATGAGCAGTTCTTC CSGTGGDEQFF TRBD1 TRBJ2-1 NA 11 TRBV29-1
TGTGCCATCAGTGAACCGGGACAGGGTATAGATACGCAGTATTTT CAISEPGQGIDTQYF TRBD1 TRBJ2-3 NA 15 TRBV10-3
TGTGCCAGCAGTGATTTATTGGGGGAGTCGAACAATGAGCAGTTCTTC CASSDLLGESNNEQFF NA TRBJ2-1 many 16 TRBV6-2/TRBV6-3
TGTGCCAGCAGCCGCCTTCACGGGGTGACAAACATTCAGTACTTC CASSRLHGVTNIQYF NA TRBJ2-4 many 15 TRBV7-2